Below, 28 T cell receptor beta chains from the same sample are listed, as sequenced in a study of control samples from healthy donors and cancer patients. Generated by immunoSEQ multiplex PCR, the TCRdb table keeps only in-frame clones and is missing some. The sample contains tens of thousands of clones, roughly 90% of which appear only once. Sequences were obtained from PBMCs. The receptors shown here come from a woman in her 50s with colorectal cancer.

The CDR3 spells CASSPTDSNEKLFF. The DNA for the CDR3 is TGCGCCAGCAGCCCGACGGATTCTAATGAAAAACTGTTTTTT. The rearrangement joins TRBV5-1 to TRBJ1-4; D call uncertain. The ends were cut back, 4 bases at V and 3 bases at J, with 10 bases in the middle. The CDR3 consists of 14 residues. Germline CDR1 and CDR2: SGHRS and YFSETQ.

This clone was recorded once. This chain joins TRBV24-1 and TRBJ2-2; D ambiguous. Trimming removed 2 bases from V and 3 bases from J, with 6 bases in between. The germline gives CDR1 KGHDR, CDR2 SFDVKD. CDR3 length: 14 amino acids. CDR3: CATSDSDDTGELFF. The CDR3 bases are TGTGCCACCAGTGATTCGGACGACACCGGGGAGCTGTTTTTT.

The V call is TRBV15, the J call TRBJ1-1; a possible D gene is TRBD1 (5 bases). This CDR3 region has 16 residues. V lost 3 bases, J lost 4 bases, and 18 bases lay in between. Looked up from germline, CDR1 is LNHNV and CDR2 is YYDKDF (reference sequence). The DNA for the CDR3 is TGTGCCACCAGCAGCCCCCCGCAGGGCTTTGGCACTGAAGCTTTCTTT. Its protein is CATSSPPQGFGTEAFF.

J is TRBJ2-5 and V is TRBV27; possibly TRBD2 for D (6 bases). This CDR3 contains 12 residues. V was cut by 7 bases and J by 5 bases, with 11 bases left in between. Germline V gene sequence: CDR1 MNHEY, CDR2 SMNVEV (reference sequence). The CDR3 nucleotides are TGTGCCAGCAAGGATCGGGGGGAGACCCAGTACTTC. Encoded protein: CASKDRGETQYF.

The rearrangement links TRBV10-3 to TRBJ1-3; 7 positions match TRBD1. Germline CDR1 ENHRY, CDR2 SYGVKD. The V gene end was trimmed by 6 bases and the J gene end by 0 bases; junction bases not matched to a gene: 8. This CDR3 has 16 amino acids. DNA of the CDR3: TGTGCCATCAGCCGGGACAGCCTTGTCTCTGGAAACACCATATATTTT. Its translation: CAISRDSLVSGNTIYF.

The chain employs TRBV20-1 and TRBJ2-1; D unresolved. V gave up 3 bases and J gave up 8 bases, with 11 bases separating them. The CDR3 spans 12 residues. The V gene's germline CDR1 is DFQATT and CDR2 SNEGSKA (reference sequence). The CDR3 nucleotides read TGCAGTGCTAGTGAAGTAGTAGATGAGCAGTTCTTC. It encodes CSASEVVDEQFF.

In its sample, this clone was seen a few times. The chain uses TRBV6-6 and TRBJ1-1, with 8 bases aligning to TRBD1. V was clipped by 0 bases and J by 3 bases; unmatched bases: 3. Germline V CDR1 and CDR2: MNHNY, SVGAGI (reference sequence). This CDR3 comprises 15 residues. The CDR3 sequence is CASSYSIQGDTEAFF. The CDR3 DNA follows: TGTGCCAGCAGTTACTCGATACAGGGGGACACTGAAGCTTTCTTT.

This clone was seen only a few times. V is TRBV25-1 and J is TRBJ1-5; 7 bases are a match to TRBD1. In germline, CDR1 is MGHDK, CDR2 SYGVNS. The ends lost 4 bases at V and 3 bases at J; junction bases unmatched: 3. This CDR3 region has 14 residues. The CDR3 loop reads CASSATGINQPQHF. The CDR3 DNA follows: TGTGCCAGCAGTGCGACAGGGATCAATCAGCCCCAGCATTTT.

A few counts support this clone. The chain has TRBV7-9 and TRBJ1-6; possibly TRBD1 for D (5 bases). V lost 1 base and J lost 8, with 12 bases in between. Germline V gives CDR1 SEHNR, CDR2 FQNEAQ (reference sequence). This CDR3 has 15 amino acids. The CDR3, as DNA: TGTGCCAGCAGCTTAGTAGCAGCGGGGGATTCACCCCTCCACTTT. Its protein product is CASSLVAAGDSPLHF.

The rearrangement joins TRBV27 to TRBJ1-2; D remains ambiguous. The CDR3 covers 15 residues. Germline loops: CDR1 MNHEY, CDR2 SMNVEV (reference sequence). The V end was cut by 4 bases, the J end by 5 bases, with 17 bases between. The CDR3 is CASSWDPGSSYGYTF. The DNA of the CDR3 is TGTGCCAGCAGTTGGGATCCGGGCAGTTCGTATGGCTACACCTTC.

J is TRBJ2-5 and V is TRBV5-1; TRBD1 is a possible D gene (6 bases). The CDR3 spans 13 residues. Germline CDR1 and CDR2: SGHRS and YFSETQ. Trimming stripped 3 bases from V and 4 bases from J, with 10 bases between. The CDR3 bases are TGCGCCAGCAGCTCAGGGGTACGAGAGACCCAGTACTTC. It is translated as CASSSGVRETQYF.

V usage is TRBV7-2 and J usage is TRBJ2-2; D is possibly TRBD2 (6 bases). Germline V lookup: CDR1 SGHTA, CDR2 FQGNSA. The CDR3 is made up of 16 amino acids. V dropped 2 bases and J dropped 5 bases, with 15 bases sitting between them. Written as DNA, the CDR3 is TGTGCCAGCAGCTTACCGGGACTGACGATAACCGGGGAGCTGTTTTTT. Its protein product is CASSLPGLTITGELFF.

The chain combines TRBV7-2 with TRBJ1-4; no clear D gene. The CDR3 runs to 13 residues. V was clipped by 1 base and J by 7 bases, with 7 bases between them. Looked up from germline, CDR1 is SGHTA and CDR2 is FQGNSA. CDR3 protein: CASSLVGVEKLFF. The CDR3 nucleotides are TGTGCCAGCAGCTTAGTTGGGGTTGAAAAACTGTTTTTT. Drawing the rest from reference TRBV7-2 and TRBJ1-4, the complete variable domain is GAGVSQSPSNKVTEKGKDVELRCDPISGHTALYWYRQSLGQGLEFLIYFQGNSAPDKSGLPSDRFSAERTGGSVSTLTIQRTQQEDSAVYLCASSLVGVEKLFFGSGTQLSVL.

This clone was observed once. The chain combines TRBV11-1 with TRBJ1-5; tentatively, D is TRBD1 (5 bases). Trimming removed 5 bases at V and 3 bases at J, with 8 bases between. This CDR3 contains 13 residues. CDR1 and CDR2 (germline): SGHAT, FQDESV (reference sequence). The CDR3 DNA is TGTGCCAGCAGCCGACAGTCCAATCAGCCCCAGCATTTT. Protein sequence: CASSRQSNQPQHF.

This clone was observed once. V gene TRBV4-1 combines with J gene TRBJ2-3, with D possibly matching TRBD2 (6 bases). This CDR3 has 16 residues. Germline-derived CDR1 and CDR2 are MGHRA and YSYEKL. Trimming took off 2 bases at V and 4 bases at J, with 16 bases between the two ends. The CDR3 is CASSQLLAVIPDTQYF. For the CDR3, the DNA is TGCGCCAGCAGCCAACTACTAGCTGTAATCCCAGATACGCAGTATTTT.

V is TRBV9 and J is TRBJ2-3; D could derive from TRBD1 or TRBD2 (6 bases each). Trimming took 0 bases from V and 2 from J, leaving 10 bases between them. Per germline, CDR1 SGDLS and CDR2 YYNGEE. This CDR3 region has 15 residues. The CDR3 is CASSVGGGNTDTQYF. Here the CDR3 DNA reads TGTGCCAGCAGCGTAGGAGGGGGGAACACAGATACGCAGTATTTT.

The chain joins TRBV27 to TRBJ2-7; D ambiguous. This CDR3 comprises 12 residues. In germline, CDR1 is MNHEY, CDR2 SMNVEV (reference sequence). The ends were cut back, 1 base at V and 7 bases at J, with 8 bases in the middle. This CDR3 is CASSLCRFEQYV. CDR3 nucleotides: TGTGCCAGCAGTTTATGTAGGTTTGAGCAGTACGTC.

V and J are TRBV7-2 and TRBJ1-2; D is unresolved. The length of the CDR3 is 15 residues. V was cut by 5 bases and J by 7 bases, with 20 bases left in between. Germline CDR1 is SGHTA and CDR2 is FQGNSA. CDR3 sequence reads: CASSPRIDGVAGYTF. The CDR3 DNA reads TGTGCCAGCAGCCCACGGATTGACGGGGTGGCTGGCTACACCTTC.

The chain combines TRBV5-6 with TRBJ2-5; D is perhaps TRBD1 or TRBD2 (5 bases each). The V gene lost 4 bases and the J gene lost 2 bases, with 15 bases spanning the gap. CDR3 length: 15 amino acids. Germline V CDR1 and CDR2: SGHDT, YYEEEE. The CDR3 sequence: CASSATIREQETQYF. The CDR3 DNA reads as TGTGCCAGCAGCGCGACCATCAGGGAGCAAGAGACCCAGTACTTC.

This chain uses TRBV7-9 with TRBJ1-1; possibly TRBD1 for D (5 bases). The CDR3 length is 15 residues. Germline-derived CDR1 and CDR2 are SEHNR and FQNEAQ (reference sequence). Trimming cost V 5 bases and J 0 bases, with 13 bases left between them. The DNA of the CDR3 is TGTGCCAGCAGCCCCGGGGGGGACCTGAACACTGAAGCTTTCTTT. Its protein product is CASSPGGDLNTEAFF.

The CDR3 protein is CASSRWVFDSGNTIYF. CDR3 DNA sequence: TGTGCCAGCAGCCGTTGGGTATTCGACTCTGGAAACACCATATATTTT. This rearrangement joins TRBV5-6 to TRBJ1-3; D remains ambiguous. Germline lookup yields CDR1 SGHDT and CDR2 YYEEEE. The CDR3 runs 16 residues. V lost 4 bases and J 0 bases, leaving 14 bases between the germline ends.

This CDR3 is CAISESNLNSYEQYV. CDR3 nucleotide sequence: TGTGCCATCAGTGAGTCGAACTTAAACTCCTACGAGCAGTACGTC. The chain employs TRBV10-3 and TRBJ2-7, with no clear D. CDR1 and CDR2 from the germline V gene are ENHRY and SYGVKD. V was clipped by 0 bases and J by 0 bases, with 9 bases between them. The CDR3 spans 15 residues.

The chain employs TRBV18 and TRBJ1-4; D remains ambiguous. The CDR3 runs 13 residues. V was trimmed by 4 bases and J by 1 base, leaving 4 bases between them. Looked up from germline, CDR1 is KGHSH and CDR2 is LQKENI. The CDR3 protein is CASSRGTNEKLFF. CDR3 bases: TGTGCCAGCTCACGGGGAACTAATGAAAAACTGTTTTTT.

The CDR3 DNA follows: TGTGCCAGCTCACCTACTTTAATAGTGCAGGGGAGTAGAAATGAGCAGTTCTTC. As protein: CASSPTLIVQGSRNEQFF. The chain uses TRBV18 and TRBJ2-1; weak D call: TRBD1 (6 bases). Trimming stripped 3 bases from V and 7 bases from J, with 25 bases between. Germline V gene data show CDR1 as KGHSH and CDR2 as LQKENI. The CDR3 covers 18 residues. The full variable domain, completed using reference TRBV18 and TRBJ2-1, is NAGVMQNPRHLVRRRGQEARLRCSPMKGHSHVYWYRQLPEEGLKFMVYLQKENIIDESGMPKERFSAEFPKEGPSILRIQQVVRGDSAAYFCASSPTLIVQGSRNEQFFGPGTRLTVL.

This chain joins TRBV5-1 and TRBJ2-3; D may be TRBD1 (6 bases). The CDR3 has 15 amino acids. Trimming left V 3 bases short and J 4 bases short, with 15 bases between. CDR1 is SGHRS and CDR2 is YFSETQ in the germline V gene. CDR3: CASSSGLGGADTQYF. The DNA for the CDR3 is TGCGCCAGCAGCTCCGGACTTGGGGGCGCAGATACGCAGTATTTT. Full variable domain (outside the CDR3, taken from reference TRBV5-1 and TRBJ2-3): KAGVTQTPRYLIKTRGQQVTLSCSPISGHRSVSWYQQTPGQGLQFLFEYFSETQRNKGNFPGRFSGRQFSNSRSEMNVSTLELGDSALYLCASSSGLGGADTQYFGPGTRLTVL.

The chain joins TRBV2 to TRBJ2-3, with no clear D. Trimming took off 2 bases at V and 2 bases at J, with 5 bases between the two ends. The CDR3 length is 13 residues. The germline CDR1 and CDR2 sequences are SNHLY and FYNNEI. The chain's CDR3 is CASSENPTDTQYF. In DNA, the CDR3 is TGTGCCAGCAGTGAAAACCCCACAGATACGCAGTATTTT.

The V gene is TRBV3-1 (or the pseudogene TRBV3-2), the J gene TRBJ1-6, with unresolved D. The germline V gene has CDR1 LGHDT and CDR2 YNNKEL (reference sequence). V was pared by 0 bases and J by 10 bases, with 7 bases between. The CDR3 length is 13 residues. The CDR3 nucleotides read TGTGCCAGCAGCCAAGAGGAGGGCTCACCCCTCCACTTT. Protein sequence: CASSQEEGSPLHF.

The CDR3 protein is CASSQGRVNEKLFF. The DNA for the CDR3 is TGCGCCAGCAGCCAAGGTCGGGTTAATGAAAAACTGTTTTTT. This sequence joins TRBV4-3 and TRBJ1-4, with unresolved D. V was trimmed by 1 base and J by 4 bases, leaving 7 bases between them. The CDR3 loop spans 14 amino acids. Germline V gene lookup returns CDR1 LGHNA and CDR2 YSLEER.